The 30 T cell receptor beta chains below all came from one sample that was sequenced in a study of long-term antiretroviral therapy in people with HIV. The authors ran the immunoSEQ assay, v3.0, at survey level. Sequencing used immunoSEQ multiplex PCR; TCRdb keeps in-frame clones, though not all of them. The sample lists tens of thousands of clones, roughly 80% occurring once. The specimen comprised unsorted PBMCs, sampled 0.5 years before starting antiretroviral therapy. Source of these receptors: a man between 35 and 55 years old with HIV.

This chain links TRBV29-1 with TRBJ1-2; D is unclear. Germline V gives CDR1 SQVTM, CDR2 ANQGSEA. V lost 1 base and J lost 7, with 28 bases in between. The CDR3 is 18 amino acids. The chain's CDR3 is CSVEGWSTLGSTLGGYTF. As DNA, the CDR3 is TGCAGCGTTGAAGGATGGAGTACCTTGGGCAGTACGCTTGGTGGCTACACCTTC.

V and J are TRBV27 and TRBJ2-1, with 7 bases fitting TRBD2. The CDR3 loop spans 12 amino acids. Germline trimming cut 8 bases from V and 10 bases from J; bases unmatched to any gene: 8. CDR1 is MNHEY and CDR2 is SMNVEV in the germline V gene (reference sequence). The CDR3 is CASAGPGLEQFF. The DNA for the CDR3 is TGTGCCAGCGCAGGGCCGGGACTAGAGCAGTTCTTC.

This clone was counted between two and nine times. J is TRBJ2-1 and V is TRBV5-1; D gene unclear. Looked up from germline, CDR1 is SGHRS and CDR2 is YFSETQ. This CDR3 has 16 residues. V was clipped by 0 bases and J by 2 bases, with 12 bases between them. The CDR3 sequence: CASSLAATGAYNEQFF. As DNA, the CDR3 is TGCGCCAGCAGCTTGGCTGCGACCGGAGCCTACAATGAGCAGTTCTTC.

This clone was observed once. The genes are TRBV5-1 and TRBJ1-2; TRBD1 aligns across 7 bases. Germline V gives CDR1 SGHRS, CDR2 YFSETQ. The V and J ends lost 7 bases and 6 bases, in that order; junction bases with no gene match: 9. The CDR3 spans 13 residues. In nucleotides, the CDR3 is TGCGCCAGCTCAGACAGGGATTTCGATGGCTACACCTTC. It is translated as CASSDRDFDGYTF. Looking up the rest from reference TRBV5-1 and TRBJ1-2 gives the full variable domain: KAGVTQTPRYLIKTRGQQVTLSCSPISGHRSVSWYQQTPGQGLQFLFEYFSETQRNKGNFPGRFSGRQFSNSRSEMNVSTLELGDSALYLCASSDRDFDGYTFGSGTRLTVV.

Here the CDR3 DNA reads TGTGCCAGTAGTCCGCAGGGGGGACAGGGAAATTCACCCCTCCACTTT. Amino acid sequence: CASSPQGGQGNSPLHF. The chain couples TRBV19 to TRBJ1-6; 9 nucleotides match TRBD1. This CDR3 has 16 amino acids. Per the germline V gene, CDR1 is LNHDA and CDR2 is SQIVND (reference sequence). Germline trimming cut 5 bases from V and 7 bases from J; bases unmatched to any gene: 9.

A note on this clone: Other DNA variants within this sample encode the same CDR3. The rearrangement joins TRBV30 to TRBJ1-1, with 7 bases that match TRBD1. CDR1 and CDR2 (germline): GTSNPN, SVGIG (reference sequence). V shed 5 bases and J 0 bases; nucleotides not matched to a gene: 3. The CDR3 consists of 13 residues. In DNA form, the CDR3 reads TGTGCCTGGGACAGGGTCATGAACACTGAAGCTTTCTTT. It translates to CAWDRVMNTEAFF.

This chain connects TRBV28 to TRBJ1-2; TRBD1 matches at 7 bases. V shed 2 bases, J shed 2 bases, and the junction held 5 bases outside the gene matches. This CDR3 spans 15 amino acids. Germline values: CDR1 MDHEN, CDR2 SYDVKM. CDR3 sequence: CASSLLPTGNYGYTF. CDR3 bases: TGTGCCAGCAGTTTACTCCCGACAGGGAACTATGGCTACACCTTC.

The CDR3: CASSPQGSVNEKLFF. CDR3 nucleotides: TGTGCCAGCAGCCCTCAGGGCTCCGTTAATGAAAAACTGTTTTTT. The chain carries TRBV7-9 and TRBJ1-4; maybe TRBD1 (5 bases). This CDR3 region has 15 residues. CDR1 and CDR2 from the germline V gene are SEHNR and FQNEAQ (reference sequence). V was trimmed by 5 bases and J by 4 bases, leaving 14 bases between them.

The chain links TRBV7-9 to TRBJ2-5; the match to TRBD2 covers 10 bases. V lost 7 bases to trimming and J lost 1 base; unmatched junction nucleotides: 6. Germline CDR1 and CDR2: SEHNR and FQNEAQ (reference sequence). The CDR3 contains 15 residues. The CDR3 sequence is CASTPGLASQETQYF. The CDR3 nucleotides are TGTGCCAGCACCCCGGGACTAGCGTCCCAAGAGACCCAGTACTTC.

The gene calls are TRBV5-1 and TRBJ1-1; D may be TRBD1 (6 bases). CDR3 length: 14 residues. Trimming cost V 0 bases and J 4 bases, with 10 bases left between them. Germline V gene data show CDR1 as SGHRS and CDR2 as YFSETQ. The CDR3 spells CASSLAGGRTEAFF. In DNA, the CDR3 is TGCGCCAGCAGCTTGGCCGGGGGGCGCACTGAAGCTTTCTTT.

This chain uses TRBV9 with TRBJ1-5, with D maybe TRBD1 (5 bases). V lost 4 bases and J lost 2, with 13 bases in between. Germline V gene sequence: CDR1 SGDLS, CDR2 YYNGEE. This CDR3 is 15 amino acids long. The CDR3, as DNA: TGTGCCAGCAGCTATACGGGGGAAGGCAATCAGCCCCAGCATTTT. As protein: CASSYTGEGNQPQHF.

CDR3 DNA sequence: TGTGCCAGCAGTTGGGTGGGGAGCTCCTACGAGCAGTACTTC. Protein: CASSWVGSSYEQYF. The V call is TRBV11-2, the J call TRBJ2-7; tentative D call: TRBD2 (5 bases). The CDR3 length is 14 residues. Per germline, CDR1 SGHAT and CDR2 FQNNGV. The germline V and J ends were trimmed by 6 bases and 0 bases, with 12 bases remaining between them.

This chain uses TRBV7-9 with TRBJ2-5; 7 nucleotides match TRBD2. The V gene's germline CDR1 is SEHNR and CDR2 FQNEAQ (reference sequence). This CDR3 has 12 amino acids. Germline trimming cut 11 bases from V and 3 bases from J; bases unmatched to any gene: 6. Here the CDR3 reads CALWGGEETQYF. The CDR3 DNA reads TGTGCCTTATGGGGGGGTGAAGAGACCCAGTACTTC.

The chain recombines TRBV6-6 with TRBJ2-7; tentatively, D is TRBD2 (5 bases). The CDR3 has 15 residues. Per germline, CDR1 MNHNY and CDR2 SVGAGI (reference sequence). V dropped 4 bases and J dropped 0 bases, with 13 bases sitting between them. CDR3 residues: CASSSPGRVSYEQYF. In nucleotides, the CDR3 is TGTGCCAGCAGTTCTCCGGGAAGAGTCTCCTACGAGCAGTACTTC.

A few counts support this clone. The chain employs TRBV12-1 and TRBJ1-3. TRBV12-1 is recorded as a pseudogene. There are 20 residues in the CDR3. The chain's CDR3 is CASSFIFRGMVFVSGNTIYF. The CDR3 DNA reads as TGTGCCAGCAGCTTTATATTTCGCGGTATGGTCTTCGTCTCTGGAAACACCATATATTTT.

This chain links TRBV5-1 with TRBJ1-3; D is unclear. Trimming took off 0 bases at V and 7 bases at J, with 8 bases between the two ends. This CDR3 has 13 amino acids. Germline CDR1 is SGHRS and CDR2 is YFSETQ. For the CDR3, the DNA is TGCGCCAGCAGCTTGGCCGCAAGGAACACCATATATTTT. This translates into CASSLAARNTIYF.

This chain uses TRBV4-1 with TRBJ2-7; no reliable D call. The CDR3 sequence is 18 residues long. The V end was cut by 1 base, the J end by 2 bases, with 21 bases between. Germline CDR1 and CDR2: MGHRA and YSYEKL. CDR3: CASSQAIPAQLLPYEQYF. In DNA, the CDR3 is TGCGCCAGCAGCCAAGCCATCCCCGCCCAGCTACTACCCTACGAGCAGTACTTC.

The V call is TRBV28, the J call TRBJ1-5; the match to TRBD1 covers 9 bases. V was pared by 5 bases and J by 3 bases, with 8 bases of the junction left unmatched. Per the germline V gene, CDR1 is MDHEN and CDR2 is SYDVKM. The CDR3 is made up of 16 amino acids. This chain's CDR3 is CASSPRTGAANQPQHF. CDR3 nucleotide sequence: TGTGCCAGCAGTCCCCGGACAGGGGCGGCCAATCAGCCCCAGCATTTT.

V is TRBV5-8 and J is TRBJ2-5, with unresolved D. Germline CDR1 is SGHTS and CDR2 is YDEGEE. The CDR3 consists of 14 residues. Trimming removed 0 bases at V and 9 bases at J, with 15 bases between. The CDR3 DNA reads TGTGCCAGCAGCTTGGCGCAGTTGCATGGTGCCCAGTACTTC. It yields the protein CASSLAQLHGAQYF.

The chain couples TRBV5-1 to TRBJ2-1; perhaps TRBD1 as D (6 bases). Germline assignment: CDR1 SGHRS and CDR2 YFSETQ. The CDR3 contains 14 residues. Deletions cut 2 bases from V and 0 bases from J, with 6 bases between. This chain's CDR3 is CASSLGGSYNEQFF. The DNA for the CDR3 is TGCGCCAGCAGCTTAGGGGGCTCCTACAATGAGCAGTTCTTC. The complete variable domain, with remaining parts taken from reference TRBV5-1 and TRBJ2-1, reads KAGVTQTPRYLIKTRGQQVTLSCSPISGHRSVSWYQQTPGQGLQFLFEYFSETQRNKGNFPGRFSGRQFSNSRSEMNVSTLELGDSALYLCASSLGGSYNEQFFGPGTRLTVL.

The genes are TRBV29-1 and TRBJ1-1; D unclear. The CDR3 sequence is 13 residues long. V was pared by 5 bases and J by 3 bases, with 13 bases between. Germline values: CDR1 SQVTM, CDR2 ANQGSEA. DNA of the CDR3: TGCAGCGTTCACAGAGGGTTGTACACTGAAGCTTTCTTT. It encodes CSVHRGLYTEAFF.

The gene calls are TRBV18 and TRBJ1-5; 12 nucleotides align to TRBD1. J gave up 7 bases and V 3 bases, and 1 base lay outside the gene matches. The CDR3 is made up of 14 amino acids. CDR1 and CDR2 (germline): KGHSH, LQKENI. The CDR3 is CASSPGTGGQPQHF. The CDR3, as DNA: TGTGCCAGCTCACCCGGGACAGGGGGCCAGCCCCAGCATTTT.

V gene TRBV7-2 combines with J gene TRBJ2-3; D unclear. The CDR3 consists of 13 residues. Germline-derived CDR1 and CDR2 are SGHTA and FQGNSA. Deletions cut 2 bases from V and 2 bases from J, with 5 bases between. This CDR3 reads CASSLSHTDTQYF. As DNA, the CDR3 is TGTGCCAGCAGCTTATCACACACAGATACGCAGTATTTT.

The J gene is TRBJ1-5, the V gene TRBV29-1, with D possibly being TRBD1 (6 bases). In germline, CDR1 is SQVTM, CDR2 ANQGSEA. The length of the CDR3 is 13 residues. Trimming pared 6 bases from V and 3 bases from J, leaving 12 bases between. CDR3 coding DNA: TGCAGCGTCGGAGGGGGTTCCAATCAGCCCCAGCATTTT. Translating gives CSVGGGSNQPQHF.

The chain recombines TRBV7-2 with TRBJ2-5; no firm D call. Germline V lookup: CDR1 SGHTA, CDR2 FQGNSA. Trimming took off 0 bases at V and 1 base at J, with 12 bases between the two ends. The CDR3 has 16 amino acids. CDR3 residues: CASSLAQNPVQETQYF. The CDR3 nucleotides read TGTGCCAGCAGCTTAGCGCAAAATCCGGTCCAAGAGACCCAGTACTTC. The whole variable domain, filled in from reference TRBV7-2 and TRBJ2-5, reads GAGVSQSPSNKVTEKGKDVELRCDPISGHTALYWYRQSLGQGLEFLIYFQGNSAPDKSGLPSDRFSAERTGGSVSTLTIQRTQQEDSAVYLCASSLAQNPVQETQYFGPGTRLLVL.

The chain employs TRBV19 and TRBJ1-4; D is unresolved. CDR3 length: 14 residues. The V end was cut by 3 bases, the J end by 3 bases, with 8 bases between. CDR1 is LNHDA, CDR2 SQIVND, per germline (reference sequence). CDR3 protein: CASSMGRPNEKLFF. As DNA, the CDR3 is TGTGCCAGTAGTATGGGCAGACCTAATGAAAAACTGTTTTTT.

A single count supports this clone. The genes are TRBV6-5 and TRBJ1-5; D is possibly TRBD1 (6 bases). Germline lookup yields CDR1 MNHEY and CDR2 SVGAGI. Trimming removed 5 bases at V and 6 bases at J, with 17 bases between. CDR3 length: 15 amino acids. CDR3 nucleotide sequence: TGTGCCAGCAGTCCCCAGGGGCGCTTGGGTCAGCCCCAGCATTTT. It yields the protein CASSPQGRLGQPQHF.

This chain connects TRBV28 to TRBJ1-2; D not resolved. The length of the CDR3 is 14 residues. The germline CDR1 and CDR2 sequences are MDHEN and SYDVKM. With 1 base removed from V and 5 bases from J, the gap between germline ends came to 11 bases. CDR3 in amino acids: CASSLSARTYGYTF. For the CDR3, the DNA is TGTGCCAGCAGTTTATCCGCTAGAACATATGGCTACACCTTC.

In its sample, this clone was seen a few times. This rearrangement joins TRBV6-4 to TRBJ2-2; 8 bases agree with TRBD1. The length of the CDR3 is 15 residues. The germline CDR1 and CDR2 sequences are MRHNA and SNTAGT. J lost 8 bases, V lost 6 bases, and 11 bases had no gene match. The CDR3, as DNA: TGTGCCAGCAGCGAAGAGGACAGGGCTGGGGGGGAGCTGTTTTTT. It translates to CASSEEDRAGGELFF.

This clone was seen only a few times. The chain joins TRBV27 to TRBJ1-6; the match to TRBD1 covers 9 bases. The CDR3 consists of 14 residues. Germline V lookup: CDR1 MNHEY, CDR2 SMNVEV (reference sequence). The trim removed 6 bases at V and 10 bases at J, leaving 7 bases unmatched. CDR3 coding DNA: TGTGCCAGCAGCGGGACAGGGATCTTCTCACCCCTCCACTTT. Translated: CASSGTGIFSPLHF.